This T cell receptor beta chain was identified during a study of CD8 T cells in Susac syndrome. CDR1 is SGHVS, CDR2 FQNEAQ, per germline. CDR3 size: 15 residues. Trimming left V 5 bases short and J 4 bases short, with 14 bases between. An input of roughly 0.45 to 1 ug of RNA was subjected to reverse transcription using random hexamers. Via MiXCR, TCRdb re-called the immunoSEQ multiplex PCR reads, giving one row per CDR3 protein. Of about 60,000 distinct CDR3 sequences listed, roughly 92% were seen once; the top ten hold 0.2%. The receptor was isolated from a human donor in good health. What was sequenced was CD8+ T cells from PBMCs. The V gene is TRBV7-8, the J gene TRBJ2-2; D possibly uses TRBD1 or TRBD2 (5 bases each). In nucleotides, the CDR3 is TGTGCCAGCAGCCCCGGGACGGTTGGCACCGGGGAGCTGTTTTTT. Amino acid sequence: CASSPGTVGTGELFF. Variable domain in full (rest from reference TRBV7-8 and TRBJ2-2): GAGVSQSPRYKVAKRGQDVALRCDPISGHVSLFWYQQALGQGPEFLTYFQNEAQLDKSGLPSDRFFAERPEGSVSTLKIQRTQQEDSAVYLCASSPGTVGTGELFFGEGSRLTVL.